This T cell receptor beta chain appears in the sequencing data of a study of T cell repertoires in aging, cancer and after chemotherapy. V shed 1 base and J shed 3 bases, with 11 bases lying between them. Germline CDR1 SGHRS, CDR2 YFSETQ. The CDR3 is 15 residues long. Multiplex touch-down PCR with TRB-A/B primers amplified rearranged V-D-J TRB sequences. Each CDR3 protein gets one entry after TCRdb re-called the multiplex PCR reads with MiXCR. The sample consists of about 1,800 distinct CDR3 sequences, 20% to 25% of them appearing once. The template was genomic DNA from peripheral blood, not RNA. This clonotype was obtained from a human donor with a blood cancer. The sequencing sample was made of blood. The chain joins TRBV5-1 to TRBJ2-1; tentative D call: TRBD2 (5 bases). The DNA of the CDR3 is TGCGCCAGCAGCTTGACTAGTCCCAACTACAATGAGCAGTTCTTC. Its protein product is CASSLTSPNYNEQFF.